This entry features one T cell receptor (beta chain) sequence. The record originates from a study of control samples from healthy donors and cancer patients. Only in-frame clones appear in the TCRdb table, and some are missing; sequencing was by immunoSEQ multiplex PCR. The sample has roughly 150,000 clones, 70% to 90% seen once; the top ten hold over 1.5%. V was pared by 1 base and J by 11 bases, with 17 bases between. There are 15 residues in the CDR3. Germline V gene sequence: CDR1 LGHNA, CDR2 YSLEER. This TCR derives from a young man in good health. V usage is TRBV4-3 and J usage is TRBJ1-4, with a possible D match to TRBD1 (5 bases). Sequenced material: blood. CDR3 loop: CASSQGWGARGKLFF. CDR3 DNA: TGCGCCAGCAGCCAAGGATGGGGCGCCCGGGGCAAACTGTTTTTT.